The rows below give T cell receptor beta chains drawn from one sample of a study of blood T cell repertoires in COVID-19. The protocol was immunoSEQ multiplex PCR, while the TCRdb copy is restricted to in-frame clones and leaves out a portion. This sample has about 250,000 clones, with approximately 90% found just once. Sequences were obtained from peripheral blood. All receptors come from a woman between 40 and 50 years old who had recovered from COVID-19. Both conserved end residues are part of each CDR3. The D gene is left open where the match is weak. Rows may omit the clone size; those that give it use once, few, many or a size class.

cdr3_nt,cdr3_aa,j_call,d_call,clone_size,v_call
TGTGCCAGCAGCCCCCCAGGCAGGGGGTCTCGCTACACCTTC,CASSPPGRGSRYTF,TRBJ1-2,TRBD1,once,TRBV16
TGTGCCAGCAGTGAATGGATTCGGGGGACAGGGGAAGCTTTCTTT,CASSEWIRGTGEAFF,TRBJ1-1,TRBD1,.,TRBV6-1
TGTGCCAGCAGTTACCCCCCGGGACAGCTGAGGACTGAAGCTTTCTTT,CASSYPPGQLRTEAFF,TRBJ1-1,TRBD1,.,TRBV6-2/TRBV6-3
TGTGCCAGTAGTATGGTGGGGGGTGAGACCCAGTACTTC,CASSMVGGETQYF,TRBJ2-5,.,.,TRBV19
TGTGCCAGCAGTACGCCGACAGAGCAGTACTTC,CASSTPTEQYF,TRBJ2-7,.,.,TRBV28
TGTGCCAGCAGCTTAGCGGGCAGCTGGGGCAATCAGCCCCAGCATTTT,CASSLAGSWGNQPQHF,TRBJ1-5,.,.,TRBV7-2
TGTGCCAGCAGCTCCCGCGGGAGTGCCAAAAACATTCAGTACTTC,CASSSRGSAKNIQYF,TRBJ2-4,TRBD2,.,TRBV7-8
TGCAGCGTTGAACTAACTAGCGGGACAATTTATGAGCAGTTCTTC,CSVELTSGTIYEQFF,TRBJ2-1,TRBD2,.,TRBV29-1
TGTGCCAGCAGTTCCCCCCGGGACAGGGCGACCGGGGAGCTGTTTTTT,CASSSPRDRATGELFF,TRBJ2-2,TRBD1,.,TRBV6-2/TRBV6-3
TGCGCCAGCAGCCAAGAGGGTATGGGCGCAGATACGCAGTATTTT,CASSQEGMGADTQYF,TRBJ2-3,.,.,TRBV4-3
TGTGCCAGCAGTTTATTGGAGGGGACTGAAGCTTTCTTT,CASSLLEGTEAFF,TRBJ1-1,.,.,TRBV27
TGTGCCAGCAGCCCGAACGGTGGGCTCACGCAGTATTTT,CASSPNGGLTQYF,TRBJ2-3,.,.,TRBV7-2
TGTGCCAGCAGTTTAACGGGCTCCTACAATGAGCAGTTCTTC,CASSLTGSYNEQFF,TRBJ2-1,.,.,TRBV27
TGTGCCAGCAGTTCTCCCGGGACACCGCCTAGCGGCTACACCTTC,CASSSPGTPPSGYTF,TRBJ1-2,.,.,TRBV6-2/TRBV6-3
TGTGCCACCAGCCGGGTGGGACAAACGAATGGCTACACCTTC,CATSRVGQTNGYTF,TRBJ1-2,.,.,TRBV24-1